The source of this T cell receptor (beta chain) is a study of T cell responses to AZD1222 COVID-19 vaccine. Study results and limitations: Clonal diversity may have been underestimated in mostly white British donors. Researchers took repertoire samples only after the peak T cell response had come.

As to this clone: Its antigen is undetermined.

Data came from immunoSEQ multiplex PCR; TCRdb stores just in-frame clones and leaves some out. The repertoire holds around 160,000 clones, with around 94% as singletons. Trimming pared 4 bases from V and 2 bases from J, leaving 12 bases between. CDR3 length: 15 amino acids. Germline CDR1 is SGHTA and CDR2 is FQGNSA. Sequencing used peripheral blood, obtained 28 days after the second AZD1222 dose. The chain couples TRBV7-2 to TRBJ1-3; D remains ambiguous. The receptor was isolated from an adult who received the AZD1222 COVID-19 vaccine. CDR3 residues: CASSYLGFTGNTIYF. As DNA, the CDR3 is TGTGCCAGCAGCTACCTGGGGTTCACTGGAAACACCATATATTTT.